Listed here is a single TCR beta chain. Antigen: not known. CDR3 length equals 16 residues. CDR1 and CDR2 (germline): SEHNR, FQNEAQ (reference sequence). V lost 1 base and J 2 bases, leaving 12 bases between the germline ends. These data are taken from a study of cytomegalovirus exposure and HLA in healthy donors. Study outcomes and limitations: Common viral pathogens seemed, in a later analysis, to connect with several of the most significant clusters. A list of roughly 180 TCR beta chains associated with cytomegalovirus was given.

In the PCR, 60 Vbeta and 13 Jbeta primers were used. TCRdb's copy holds only in-frame clones and misses some; the assay was immunoSEQ multiplex PCR. This table holds 85,000 to 100,000 clones, approximately 76% found once. The sequenced sample was PBMCs. The V call is TRBV7-9, the J call TRBJ1-3; D call uncertain. This clonotype was sampled from a man aged 40-50 years in good health and CMV-seropositive. The CDR3 coding sequence is TGTGCCAGCAGCTTAGAGGCCAGGCATCCTGGAAACACCATATATTTT. Protein: CASSLEARHPGNTIYF.